Many counts were recorded for the clone carrying this TCR beta chain. Its antigen is not identified. The CDR3 totals 16 residues. V was cut by 0 bases and J by 4 bases, with 15 bases left in between. CDR1 DFQATT and CDR2 SNEGSKA come from the germline V gene (reference sequence). This sample was included in a study of neurological immune-mediated disorders. Study observations and caveats: The greatest degree of TCR clonal expansion was observed in HTLV-1-associated myelopathy, with the lowest in multiple sclerosis, below that of healthy controls.

Each CDR3 protein is one row after TCRdb ran MiXCR on the 5' RACE reads. The sample has more than 40,000 distinct CDR3 sequences; under 2% are singletons. The sequence came from a woman between 35 and 50 years old with multiple sclerosis. The rearrangement links TRBV20-1 to TRBJ1-4; D call uncertain. Sample: PBMCs. CDR3 in amino acids: CSARDVRDLFNEKLFF. The CDR3 DNA sequence: TGCAGTGCTAGAGATGTGCGAGACTTATTTAATGAAAAACTGTTTTTT.